These 13 T cell receptor beta chains were sequenced from one sample in a study of response to subunit inactivated influenza vaccine. TCRdb re-called the RT-PCR reads with MiXCR, one entry per CDR3 protein. The sample consists of about 780,000 distinct CDR3 sequences, around 18% of them appearing once. Specimen: PBMCs from blood, collected 4 to 6 days after vaccination. The receptors were sampled from a middle-aged man who received an inactivated influenza vaccine.

The chain carries TRBV5-1 and TRBJ2-3, with TRBD1 matching 9 bases. Germline-derived CDR1 and CDR2 are SGHRS and YFSETQ. V lost 0 bases and J lost 4; bases outside the gene matches: 3. CDR3 length: 15 residues. The CDR3 DNA sequence: TGCGCCAGCAGCTTGGGAGGGACAGGGTCAGATACGCAGTATTTT. Translating it yields CASSLGGTGSDTQYF.

This chain links TRBV2 with TRBJ2-3; D is possibly TRBD1 (5 bases). The V gene lost 8 bases and the J gene lost 8 bases, with 11 bases spanning the gap. The CDR3 length is 11 residues. The V gene's germline CDR1 is SNHLY and CDR2 FYNNEI. Here the CDR3 reads CASQTEVTQYF. The DNA for the CDR3 is TGTGCCAGCCAGACAGAGGTTACGCAGTATTTT.

The V gene is TRBV20-1, the J gene TRBJ2-1; D is uncertain. This CDR3 region has 14 residues. The germline CDR1 and CDR2 sequences are DFQATT and SNEGSKA (reference sequence). V lost 3 bases and J 2 bases, leaving 11 bases between the germline ends. CDR3: CSARSVSTYNEQFF. The DNA for the CDR3 is TGCAGTGCTAGGTCGGTTTCGACCTACAATGAGCAGTTCTTC.

This clonotype appeared a few times. The J gene is TRBJ1-2, the V gene TRBV7-2, with a tentative D call TRBD1 (5 bases). The germline V and J ends were trimmed by 3 bases and 2 bases, with 13 bases remaining between them. Germline CDR1 and CDR2: SGHTA and FQGNSA. This CDR3 comprises 15 residues. The CDR3 region is CASSFDRAQNYGYTF. The CDR3, as DNA: TGTGCCAGCAGCTTCGACAGAGCCCAAAACTATGGCTACACCTTC.

This clonotype occurred many times. The rearrangement joins TRBV12-3 or TRBV12-4 to TRBJ2-7; the D gene is possibly TRBD2 (5 bases). This CDR3 has 15 amino acids. Trimming cost V 3 bases and J 1 base, with 13 bases left between them. CDR3 sequence: CASSLRVPASYEQYF. In nucleotides, the CDR3 is TGTGCCAGCAGTTTGAGGGTCCCCGCTTCCTACGAGCAGTACTTC.

This chain uses TRBV20-1 with TRBJ2-7, with TRBD2 as a possible D gene (7 bases). This CDR3 comprises 14 residues. Germline V lookup: CDR1 DFQATT, CDR2 SNEGSKA (reference sequence). Trimming removed 6 bases at V and 6 bases at J, with 21 bases between. CDR3 coding DNA: TGCAGTGCCCAACGGGGGGCGGGGCTGGGCGAGCAGTACTTC. It yields the protein CSAQRGAGLGEQYF.

This clonotype was observed a few times. The rearrangement uses TRBV4-3 and TRBJ2-6; a possible D gene is TRBD2 (6 bases). The CDR3 loop spans 17 amino acids. The germline V gene encodes CDR1 LGHNA and CDR2 YSLEER. V was pared by 0 bases and J by 0 bases, with 9 bases between. The CDR3: CASSQDWGDSGANVLTF. The CDR3 DNA is TGCGCCAGCAGCCAAGATTGGGGGGACTCTGGGGCCAACGTCCTGACTTTC.

The V gene is TRBV20-1, the J gene TRBJ2-7, with 7 bases matching TRBD2. The CDR3 consists of 15 residues. Per the germline V gene, CDR1 is DFQATT and CDR2 is SNEGSKA (reference sequence). With V trimmed by 0 bases and J by 0 bases, 5 bases remained unmatched. CDR3 loop: CSARDRGGSSYEQYF. The CDR3 nucleotides read TGCAGTGCTAGAGATCGGGGCGGGAGCTCCTACGAGCAGTACTTC.

This clonotype was observed at least ten times. The chain uses TRBV5-1 and TRBJ2-3, with D possibly matching TRBD1 (6 bases). Germline V gene data show CDR1 as SGHRS and CDR2 as YFSETQ. The length of the CDR3 is 12 residues. The germline V and J ends were trimmed by 4 bases and 4 bases, with 7 bases remaining between them. The CDR3 here is CASSRTADTQYF. CDR3 DNA: TGCGCCAGCAGCAGGACAGCAGATACGCAGTATTTT.

This clonotype appeared a few times. V gene TRBV6-1 combines with J gene TRBJ1-4; D is unclear. V was cut by 9 bases and J by 2 bases, with 13 bases left in between. Germline V gene lookup returns CDR1 MNHNS and CDR2 SASEGT. This CDR3 has 14 amino acids. The CDR3 loop is CASGERGTNEKLFF. CDR3 DNA sequence: TGTGCCAGTGGCGAACGTGGTACTAATGAAAAACTGTTTTTT.

The gene calls are TRBV9 and TRBJ2-1, with 8 bases that match TRBD2. Germline CDR1 and CDR2: SGDLS and YYNGEE. This CDR3 is 15 amino acids long. V was clipped by 0 bases and J by 7 bases; unmatched bases: 6. CDR3: CASSVGSGGTNEQFF. The CDR3 DNA is TGTGCCAGCAGCGTAGGGAGCGGGGGAACTAATGAGCAGTTCTTC.

This clonotype was seen more than once but under ten times. The chain carries TRBV12-3 or TRBV12-4 and TRBJ2-4, with D perhaps given as TRBD1 or TRBD2 (5 bases each). The CDR3 loop spans 13 amino acids. V lost 6 bases and J 5 bases, leaving 11 bases between the germline ends. As DNA, the CDR3 is TGTGCCAGCAGAAGGGACGTAGAAAACATTCAGTACTTC. Its protein product is CASRRDVENIQYF.

This clonotype was detected only once. The rearrangement uses TRBV27 and TRBJ2-3; D not certain. V gave up 1 base and J gave up 2 bases, with 10 bases separating them. The CDR3 is 15 amino acids. Germline V gene sequence: CDR1 MNHEY, CDR2 SMNVEV (reference sequence). CDR3: CASSLFLRPTDTQYF. CDR3 DNA: TGTGCCAGCAGTTTATTTCTTAGACCCACAGATACGCAGTATTTT.